These 9 T cell receptor beta chains came from one sample sequenced in a study of technical replicates of blood from several donors. Assay: immunoSEQ multiplex PCR; the TCRdb copy retains only in-frame clones and omits some. This table has 75,000 to 100,000 clones, approximately 96% appearing once. Sequencing was carried out using T cells isolated from PBMCs. These receptors were taken from a human donor in good health.

This clone was found once. The rearrangement uses TRBV6-1 and TRBJ1-1, with a possible D match to TRBD1 (6 bases). The CDR3 is 15 residues long. From germline, CDR1 is MNHNS and CDR2 SASEGT. V lost 2 bases and J 2 bases, leaving 12 bases between the germline ends. The CDR3 is CASSEPQGLNTEAFF. The CDR3 DNA follows: TGTGCCAGCAGTGAACCCCAGGGGCTCAACACTGAAGCTTTCTTT.

The chain's CDR3 is CASSFPGAQETQYF. Here the CDR3 DNA reads TGCGCCAGCAGCTTCCCAGGGGCACAAGAGACCCAGTACTTC. The rearrangement links TRBV5-1 to TRBJ2-5, with D perhaps matching TRBD1 (6 bases). V lost 2 bases and J lost 2, with 10 bases in between. Germline-derived CDR1 and CDR2 are SGHRS and YFSETQ. The CDR3 is made up of 14 amino acids.

The sample holds one count of this clone. The V and J genes are TRBV19 and TRBJ2-5; a weak D match, TRBD1 (6 bases). The CDR3 extends over 14 amino acids. With 5 bases removed from V and 0 bases from J, the gap between germline ends came to 10 bases. CDR1 is LNHDA and CDR2 is SQIVND in the germline V gene (reference sequence). CDR3 in DNA: TGTGCCAGTAGTCCAGGACAGAACCAAGAGACCCAGTACTTC. It translates to CASSPGQNQETQYF.

The chain combines TRBV7-3 with TRBJ1-1; 9 bases line up with TRBD1. This CDR3 is built from 15 residues. CDR1 is SGHTA and CDR2 is FQGTGA in the germline V gene. The V and J ends lost 5 bases and 4 bases, in that order; junction bases with no gene match: 8. CDR3 DNA sequence: TGTGCCAGCAGCACCCGGACAGGGGAGGTCACTGAAGCTTTCTTT. This gives the protein CASSTRTGEVTEAFF.

The CDR3 DNA is TGTGCCAGCACCAGGACAGGGGATAGTGGCTACACCTTC. It encodes CASTRTGDSGYTF. V is TRBV6-5 and J is TRBJ1-2, with 9 positions matching TRBD1. Germline assignment: CDR1 MNHEY and CDR2 SVGAGI. J gave up 7 bases and V 7 bases, and 7 bases lay outside the gene matches. The CDR3 contains 13 residues.

The chain carries TRBV6-5 and TRBJ2-2; 7 bases map to TRBD2. This CDR3 comprises 15 residues. The ends lost 6 bases at V and 1 base at J; junction bases unmatched: 5. Germline lookup yields CDR1 MNHEY and CDR2 SVGAGI. CDR3 loop: CASRSGGRNTGELFF. CDR3 DNA: TGTGCCAGCAGGTCGGGCGGGAGGAACACCGGGGAGCTGTTTTTT.

V gene TRBV9 combines with J gene TRBJ2-5, with 10 bases aligning to TRBD1. Per germline, CDR1 SGDLS and CDR2 YYNGEE. The CDR3 spans 15 residues. Trimming cost V 3 bases and J 5 bases; bases outside gene matches: 7. The CDR3 nucleotides read TGTGCCAGCAGCGGGTCGGGACAGGGGAGGGAGACCCAGTACTTC. Translation gives CASSGSGQGRETQYF.

The gene calls are TRBV19 and TRBJ1-5; D is uncertain. CDR1 and CDR2 from the germline V gene are LNHDA and SQIVND (reference sequence). The CDR3 is 14 amino acids. V lost 3 bases and J 0 bases, leaving 6 bases between the germline ends. In DNA form, the CDR3 reads TGTGCCAGTAGTATCCCCAATAGCAATCAGCCCCAGCATTTT. Translating gives CASSIPNSNQPQHF.

The J gene is TRBJ1-5, the V gene TRBV11-2; 8 bases are shared with TRBD1. Germline loops: CDR1 SGHAT, CDR2 FQNNGV. V gave up 6 bases and J gave up 7 bases; unmatched junction bases: 5. The CDR3 runs 13 residues. CDR3 loop: CASSQTGAQPQHF. DNA for the CDR3: TGTGCCAGCAGTCAGACAGGGGCCCAGCCCCAGCATTTT.